This T cell receptor beta chain comes out of a study of spatial heterogeneity in lung cancer. Study findings and constraints: Tumors with more nonsynonymous mutations had more expanded intratumoral alpha and beta TCRs.

This clonotype was counted at least ten times. Its antigen remains unknown. Trimming stripped 1 base from V and 3 bases from J, with 10 bases between. The V gene's germline CDR1 is SEHNR and CDR2 FQNEAQ (reference sequence). This CDR3 region has 15 residues. In TCRdb, the 5' RACE reads were re-called with MiXCR into one record per CDR3 protein. The sample yields roughly 12,000 distinct CDR3 sequences, approximately 7% seen once. As for time point: sample taken at primary tumor resection. Extraction of whole RNA from tumor, nontumor lung or frozen PBMC preceded unsorted sequencing. This receptor was identified in a female donor with early-stage non-small cell lung cancer. This material consisted of lung tumor tissue, taken at surgery. The chain couples TRBV7-9 to TRBJ2-1, with D possibly TRBD1 on 6 matching bases. CDR3 in amino acids: CASSLGPQGYNEQFF. The DNA for the CDR3 is TGTGCCAGCAGCTTAGGGCCACAGGGCTACAATGAGCAGTTCTTC.